The 5 T cell receptor beta chains presented below share a single source sample, sequenced in a study of T cell repertoires in cytomegalovirus infection. Using its own MiXCR run on the reads, TCRdb lists one record per CDR3 protein. The sample has approximately 630,000 distinct CDR3 sequences, approximately 24% seen once. The sample taken for sequencing was CD8+ T cells from PBMCs. The receptor set was obtained from a human donor in good health (CMV status not recorded). Some clones in this sample may be carry-over from other donors' samples.

The J gene is TRBJ1-5, the V gene TRBV7-9; D gene unclear. Trimming pared 4 bases from V and 7 bases from J, leaving 17 bases between. CDR1 SEHNR and CDR2 FQNEAQ come from the germline V gene (reference sequence). The CDR3 has 15 residues. The CDR3, as DNA: TGTGCCAGCAGCTCCCGGAGCGAGTCGGGACAGCCCCAGCATTTT. Translating it yields CASSSRSESGQPQHF. The whole variable domain, remainder taken from reference TRBV7-9 and TRBJ1-5, is DTGVSQNPRHKITKRGQNVTFRCDPISEHNRLYWYRQTLGQGPEFLTYFQNEAQLEKSRLLSDRFSAERPKGSFSTLEIQRTEQGDSAMYLCASSSRSESGQPQHFGDGTRLSIL.

This clonotype was observed many times. The genes are TRBV28 and TRBJ1-5; no firm D call. The CDR3 runs to 13 residues. With 3 bases removed from V and 0 bases from J, the gap between germline ends came to 3 bases. CDR1 and CDR2 (germline): MDHEN, SYDVKM. CDR3 amino acids: CASSFPSNQPQHF. CDR3 sequence (DNA): TGTGCCAGCAGTTTCCCTAGCAATCAGCCCCAGCATTTT.

This clonotype was counted a few times. This rearrangement joins TRBV28 to TRBJ2-7; D possibly corresponds to TRBD2 (5 bases). The CDR3 runs to 10 residues. Germline V CDR1 and CDR2: MDHEN, SYDVKM. Trimming shortened V by 10 bases and J by 5 bases, and 9 bases separated the two germline ends. CDR3 nucleotide sequence: TGTGCCAAATCGGGGAACGAGCAGTACGTC. Residues: CAKSGNEQYV.

The gene calls are TRBV2 and TRBJ2-2; 7 bases map to TRBD1. V lost 1 base and J lost 5; bases outside the gene matches: 4. Germline assignment: CDR1 SNHLY and CDR2 FYNNEI. The CDR3 runs to 15 residues. This CDR3 reads CASSEEDRWTGELFF. CDR3 DNA sequence: TGTGCCAGCAGTGAAGAGGACAGGTGGACCGGGGAGCTGTTTTTT.

This clonotype appeared a few times. V is TRBV7-9 and J is TRBJ2-7, with TRBD1 as a possible D gene (6 bases). Germline V CDR1 and CDR2: SEHNR, FQNEAQ (reference sequence). V dropped 2 bases and J dropped 5 bases, with 7 bases sitting between them. The CDR3 is made up of 12 amino acids. The CDR3 region is CASSLTGNEQYV. For the CDR3, the DNA is TGTGCCAGCAGCTTAACAGGGAACGAGCAGTACGTC.